The next 8 T cell receptor beta chains were all read from a single sample in a study of tumor-infiltrating lymphocytes in primary liver carcinoma. In addition to blood RNA drawn from unsorted whole blood, germline DNA was extracted. Reverse transcription of roughly 0.5 ug total RNA with a constant-region primer produced TCR beta cDNA. Construction of TCR beta libraries relied on three successive nested multiplex PCR rounds employing slightly modified ARM-PCR. Amplification in the first two PCR rounds was performed using TRBV1-TRBV30 forward primers and a C-beta reverse primer for around 11 cycles each. A single record per CDR3 protein comes from TCRdb applying MiXCR to the multiplex PCR reads. The sample consists of approximately 330,000 distinct CDR3 sequences, 65% of them appearing once. Sequenced: peripheral blood. Source of these receptors: a man between 40 and 49 years old with primary liver carcinoma and hepatitis B virus infection.

With respect to this clonotype: One base away lies a much larger clone, so this may be a sequencing read error. V is TRBV4-1 and J is TRBJ2-7, with 7 bases fitting TRBD2. Looked up from germline, CDR1 is MGHRA and CDR2 is YSYEKL. The CDR3 is made up of 15 amino acids. The CDR3 loop is CANSQDGTTTYEQYF. The CDR3 region has the DNA TGCGCCAACAGCCAAGACGGGACTACTACCTACGAGCAGTACTTC.

This clonotype was seen repeatedly, ten times or more. This chain joins TRBV11-2 and TRBJ2-3; 11 bases line up with TRBD2. CDR1 and CDR2 (germline): SGHAT, FQNNGV. After removal of 1 base from V and 2 bases from J, the junction contained 5 bases not matched to a gene. This CDR3 region has 17 residues. The CDR3 DNA is TGTGCCAGCAGCTTAGGTCTAGCGGGAGGTTCCACAGATACGCAGTATTTT. Amino acid sequence: CASSLGLAGGSTDTQYF.

This clonotype has more than one count but fewer than ten. The chain carries TRBV6-1 and TRBJ2-7; 10 bases line up with TRBD2. J was trimmed by 6 bases and V by 6 bases; bases with no gene match: 5. CDR3 length equals 13 residues. Germline V gene data show CDR1 as MNHNS and CDR2 as SASEGT. CDR3 DNA sequence: TGTGCCAGCAGGGCCGGACTAGCGGCCGAGCAGTACTTC. Translated, it gives CASRAGLAAEQYF.

Only one count was recorded for this clonotype. A much larger clone differs by one base, so this may be a read error. The V call is TRBV6-2 or TRBV6-3, the J call TRBJ2-4; D perhaps matches TRBD2 (6 bases). This CDR3 has 14 residues. Trimming removed 8 bases from V and 3 bases from J, with 14 bases in between. Germline assignment: CDR1 MNHEY and CDR2 SVGEGT. CDR3: CASEDGGVKNIQYF. CDR3 bases: TGTGCCAGCGAAGACGGGGGAGTCAAAAACATTCAGTACTTC.

This clonotype was seen a few times. The junction differs from germline at one of its ends, possibly a read error. The chain employs TRBV11-2 and TRBJ2-1; perhaps TRBD2 as D (6 bases). There are 15 residues in the CDR3. Germline-derived CDR1 and CDR2 are SGHAT and FQNNGV. CDR3 amino acids: CVSSLEGRVSNEQFF. In DNA, the CDR3 is TGTGTCAGCAGCTTGGAGGGCCGGGTTAGCAATGAGCAGTTCTTC.

As regards this clonotype: A much larger clone differs by one base, so this may be a read error. The conserved closing phenylalanine or tryptophan is absent in this CDR3, likely reflecting a read error. The chain joins TRBV11-2 to TRBJ2-1; D may be TRBD2 (5 bases). Germline V CDR1 and CDR2: SGHAT, FQNNGV. CDR3 length: 13 residues. V dropped 3 bases and J dropped 10 bases, with 13 bases sitting between them. The CDR3 protein is CASSFTRVGEQFL. CDR3 sequence (DNA): TGTGCCAGCAGCTTCACTAGGGTGGGCGAGCAGTTCTTG.

This chain joins TRBV30 and TRBJ2-1; D is unclear. The germline gives CDR1 GTSNPN, CDR2 SVGIG (reference sequence). The CDR3 extends over 11 amino acids. Between the trimmed V and J ends, which lost 1 base and 10 bases, there was a span of 8 bases. CDR3 nucleotide sequence: TGTGCCTGGAGTGCCGGTGGGGAGCAGTTCTTC. It is translated as CAWSAGGEQFF.

This clonotype was recorded at least ten times. The chain combines TRBV12-3 or TRBV12-4 with TRBJ2-1; possibly TRBD2 for D (6 bases). V was pared by 7 bases and J by 6 bases, with 10 bases between. The CDR3 spans 12 residues. The CDR3 region is CASKEGGNEQFF. In nucleotides, the CDR3 is TGTGCCAGCAAGGAGGGCGGCAATGAGCAGTTCTTC.